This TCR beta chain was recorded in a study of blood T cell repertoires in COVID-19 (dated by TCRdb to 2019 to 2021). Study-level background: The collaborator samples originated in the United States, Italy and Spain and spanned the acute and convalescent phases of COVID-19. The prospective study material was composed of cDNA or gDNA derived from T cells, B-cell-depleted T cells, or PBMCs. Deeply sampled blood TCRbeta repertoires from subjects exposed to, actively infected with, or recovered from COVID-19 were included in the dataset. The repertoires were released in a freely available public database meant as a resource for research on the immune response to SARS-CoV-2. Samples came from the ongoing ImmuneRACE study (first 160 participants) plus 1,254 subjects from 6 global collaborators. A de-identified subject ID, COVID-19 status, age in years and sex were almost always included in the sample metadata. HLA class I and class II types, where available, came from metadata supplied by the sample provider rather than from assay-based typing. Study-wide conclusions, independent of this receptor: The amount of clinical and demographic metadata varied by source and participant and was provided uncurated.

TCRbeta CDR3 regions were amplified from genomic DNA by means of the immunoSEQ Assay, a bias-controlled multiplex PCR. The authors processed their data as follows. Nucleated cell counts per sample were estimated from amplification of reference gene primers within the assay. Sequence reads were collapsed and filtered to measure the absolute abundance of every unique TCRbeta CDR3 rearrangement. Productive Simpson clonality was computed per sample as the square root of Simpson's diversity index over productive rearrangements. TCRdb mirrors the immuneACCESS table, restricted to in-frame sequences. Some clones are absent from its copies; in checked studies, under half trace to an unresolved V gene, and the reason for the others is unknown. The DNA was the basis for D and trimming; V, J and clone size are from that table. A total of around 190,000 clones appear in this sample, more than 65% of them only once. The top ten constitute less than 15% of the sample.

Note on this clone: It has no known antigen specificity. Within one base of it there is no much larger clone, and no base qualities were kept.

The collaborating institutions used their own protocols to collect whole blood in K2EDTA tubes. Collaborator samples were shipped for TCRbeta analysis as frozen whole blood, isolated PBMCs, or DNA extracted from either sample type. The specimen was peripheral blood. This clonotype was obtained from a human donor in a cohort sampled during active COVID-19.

The CDR3 has the sequence CAWSSGTPGETQYF. The DNA sequence is given as TGTGCCTGGAGTAGCGGGACCCCCGGGGAGACCCAGTACTTC. This chain joins TRBV30 to TRBJ2-5; TRBD2 agrees with 7 junctional bases. The germline V end is reduced by 2 bases and the J end by 5 bases; junction bases left unmatched: 8. The CDR3 spans 14 residues, from the cysteine through the phenylalanine. The DNA shown is the 42-base CDR3, in frame from base 1. The germline V gene (reference sequence) provides CDR1 GTSNPN and CDR2 SVGIG.